Sequencing of this T cell receptor (beta chain) was carried out in a study of preoperative IRX-2 immunotherapy in early breast cancer. Libraries were prepared by immunoSEQ multiplex PCR; TCRdb keeps only in-frame clonotypes and omits some of them. The sample shows about 29,000 clones, roughly 89% of them seen only once. Treatment defined: preoperative locoregional IRX-2 cytokine immunotherapy. The sample was acquired from a patient treated with IRX-2 immunotherapy. This clonotype was sampled from a human donor with breast cancer.

CDR3 in DNA: TGCAGCGTTGTAGGGGGGGCCAACGTCCTGACTTTC. It is translated as CSVVGGANVLTF. V gene TRBV29-1 combines with J gene TRBJ2-6; no clear D. V gave up 4 bases and J gave up 4 bases, with 5 bases separating them. Looked up from germline, CDR1 is SQVTM and CDR2 is ANQGSEA. The CDR3 sequence is 12 residues long.